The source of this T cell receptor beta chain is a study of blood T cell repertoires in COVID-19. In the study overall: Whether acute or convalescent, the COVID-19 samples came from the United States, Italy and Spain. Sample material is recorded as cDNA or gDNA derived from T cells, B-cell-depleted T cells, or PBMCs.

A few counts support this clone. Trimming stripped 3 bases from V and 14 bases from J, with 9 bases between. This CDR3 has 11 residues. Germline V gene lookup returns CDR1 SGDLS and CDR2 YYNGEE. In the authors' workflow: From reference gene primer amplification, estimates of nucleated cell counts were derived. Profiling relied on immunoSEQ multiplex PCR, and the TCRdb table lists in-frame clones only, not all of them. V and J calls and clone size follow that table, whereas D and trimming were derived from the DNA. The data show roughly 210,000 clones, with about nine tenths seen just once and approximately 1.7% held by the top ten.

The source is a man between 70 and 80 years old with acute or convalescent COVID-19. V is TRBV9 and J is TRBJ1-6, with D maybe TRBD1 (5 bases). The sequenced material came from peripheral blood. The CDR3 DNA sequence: TGTGCCAGCAGCGGGGGGAGGGCCCTCCACTTT. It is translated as CASSGGRALHF.